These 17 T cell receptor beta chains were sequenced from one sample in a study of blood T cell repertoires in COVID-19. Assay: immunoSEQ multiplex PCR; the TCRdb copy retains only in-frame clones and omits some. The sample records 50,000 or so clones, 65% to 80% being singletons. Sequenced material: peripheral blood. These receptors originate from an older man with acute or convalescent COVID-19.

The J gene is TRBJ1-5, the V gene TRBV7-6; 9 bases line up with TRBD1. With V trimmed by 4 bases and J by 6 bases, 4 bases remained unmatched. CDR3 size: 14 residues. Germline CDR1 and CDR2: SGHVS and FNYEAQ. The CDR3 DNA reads TGTGCCAGCAGCTCCGGGACAGGGTCTCAGCCCCAGCATTTT. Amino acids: CASSSGTGSQPQHF.

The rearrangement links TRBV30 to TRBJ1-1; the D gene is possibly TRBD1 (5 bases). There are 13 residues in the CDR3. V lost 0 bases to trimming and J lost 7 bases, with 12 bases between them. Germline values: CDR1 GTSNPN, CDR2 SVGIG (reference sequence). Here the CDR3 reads CAWSVIWGREAFF. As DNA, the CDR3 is TGTGCCTGGAGTGTAATCTGGGGCCGTGAAGCTTTCTTT.

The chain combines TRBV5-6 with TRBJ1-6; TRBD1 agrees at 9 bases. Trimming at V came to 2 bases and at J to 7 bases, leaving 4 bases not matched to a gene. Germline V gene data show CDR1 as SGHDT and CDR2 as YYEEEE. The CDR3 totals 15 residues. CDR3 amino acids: CASSFLGQGNSPLHF. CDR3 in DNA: TGTGCCAGCAGCTTTTTGGGACAGGGAAATTCACCCCTCCACTTT.

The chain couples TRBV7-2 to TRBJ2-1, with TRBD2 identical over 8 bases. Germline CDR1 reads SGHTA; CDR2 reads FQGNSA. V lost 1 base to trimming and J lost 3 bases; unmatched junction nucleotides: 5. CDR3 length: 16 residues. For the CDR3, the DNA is TGTGCCAGCAGCTTAGAAAGCGGGGGAGGCTACAATGAGCAGTTCTTC. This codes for CASSLESGGGYNEQFF.

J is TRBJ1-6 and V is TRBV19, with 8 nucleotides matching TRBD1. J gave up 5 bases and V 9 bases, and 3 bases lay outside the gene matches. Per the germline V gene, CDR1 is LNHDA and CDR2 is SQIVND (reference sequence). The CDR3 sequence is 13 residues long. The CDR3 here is CASGQGNNSPLHF. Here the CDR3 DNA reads TGTGCCAGCGGACAGGGAAATAATTCACCCCTCCACTTT.

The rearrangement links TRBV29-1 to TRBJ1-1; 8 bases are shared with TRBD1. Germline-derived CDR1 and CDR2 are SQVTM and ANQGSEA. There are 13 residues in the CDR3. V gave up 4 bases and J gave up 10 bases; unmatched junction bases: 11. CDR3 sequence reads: CSVVKDRAVGAFF. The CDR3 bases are TGCAGCGTTGTGAAGGACAGGGCCGTCGGAGCTTTCTTT.

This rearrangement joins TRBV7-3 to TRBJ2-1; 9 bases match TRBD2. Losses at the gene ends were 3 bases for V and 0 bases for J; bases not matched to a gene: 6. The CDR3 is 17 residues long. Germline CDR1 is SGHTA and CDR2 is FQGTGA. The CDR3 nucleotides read TGTGCCAGCAGCTTGCAAAGCGGGAGGAGCTCCTACAATGAGCAGTTCTTC. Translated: CASSLQSGRSSYNEQFF.

For the CDR3, the DNA is TGCGCCAGCAGCATAGACAGGAACACGGGAGAGACCCAGTACTTC. Translation: CASSIDRNTGETQYF. V is TRBV5-1 and J is TRBJ2-5; weak D call: TRBD1 (6 bases). The CDR3 has 15 amino acids. CDR1 is SGHRS and CDR2 is YFSETQ in the germline V gene. Trimming shortened V by 4 bases and J by 4 bases, and 17 bases separated the two germline ends.

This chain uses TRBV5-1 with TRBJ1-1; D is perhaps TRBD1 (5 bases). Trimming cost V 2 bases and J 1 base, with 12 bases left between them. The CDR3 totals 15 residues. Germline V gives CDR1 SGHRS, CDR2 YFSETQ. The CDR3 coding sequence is TGCGCCAGCAGCTTAGGGGAGGTCCGGAACACTGAAGCTTTCTTT. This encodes CASSLGEVRNTEAFF.

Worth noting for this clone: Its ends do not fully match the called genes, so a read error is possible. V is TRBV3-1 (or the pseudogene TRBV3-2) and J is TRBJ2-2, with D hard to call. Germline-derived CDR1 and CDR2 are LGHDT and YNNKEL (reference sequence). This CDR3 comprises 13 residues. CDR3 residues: CASSEESTGELFF. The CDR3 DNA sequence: TGTGCCAGCAGCGAAGAGAGCACCGGGGAGCTGTTTTTT.

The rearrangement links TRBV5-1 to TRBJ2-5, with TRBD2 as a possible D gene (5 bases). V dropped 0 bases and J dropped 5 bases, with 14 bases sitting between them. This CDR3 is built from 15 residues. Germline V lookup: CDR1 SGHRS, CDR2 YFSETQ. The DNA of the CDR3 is TGCGCCAGCAGCTTGGAGCGGCGGGTTTCGGAGACCCAGTACTTC. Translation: CASSLERRVSETQYF.

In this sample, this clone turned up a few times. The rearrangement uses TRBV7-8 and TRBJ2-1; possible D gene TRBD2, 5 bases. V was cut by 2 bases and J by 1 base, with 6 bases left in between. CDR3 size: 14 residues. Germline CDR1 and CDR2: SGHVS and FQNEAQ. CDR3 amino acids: CASSLTGSYNEQFF. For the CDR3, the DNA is TGTGCCAGCAGCTTAACGGGGTCCTACAATGAGCAGTTCTTC.

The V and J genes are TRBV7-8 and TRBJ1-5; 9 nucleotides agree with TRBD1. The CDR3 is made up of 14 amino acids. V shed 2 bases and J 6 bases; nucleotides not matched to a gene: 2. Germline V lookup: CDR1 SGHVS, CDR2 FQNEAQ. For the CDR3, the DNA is TGTGCCAGCAGCTTAACAGGGGGCAGTCAGCCCCAGCATTTT. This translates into CASSLTGGSQPQHF.

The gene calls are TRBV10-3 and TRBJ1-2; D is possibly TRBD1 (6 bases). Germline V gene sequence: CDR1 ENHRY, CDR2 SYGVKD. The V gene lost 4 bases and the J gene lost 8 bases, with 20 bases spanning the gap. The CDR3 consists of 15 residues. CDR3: CAISAGTNQLAGYTF. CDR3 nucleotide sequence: TGTGCCATCAGTGCCGGGACAAACCAATTGGCCGGCTACACCTTC.

CDR3 DNA sequence: TGTGCCAGCTCACCACCGAGACAGGGGCGAAGCACAGATACGCAGTATTTT. Amino acids: CASSPPRQGRSTDTQYF. J is TRBJ2-3 and V is TRBV18; 8 bases line up with TRBD1. This CDR3 contains 17 residues. From germline, CDR1 is KGHSH and CDR2 LQKENI. After removal of 0 bases from V and 0 bases from J, the junction contained 5 bases not matched to a gene.

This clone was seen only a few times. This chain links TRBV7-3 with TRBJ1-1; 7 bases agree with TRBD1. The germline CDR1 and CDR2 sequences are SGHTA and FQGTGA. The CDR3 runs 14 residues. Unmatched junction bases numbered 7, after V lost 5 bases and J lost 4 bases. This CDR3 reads CASSPGNRGTEAFF. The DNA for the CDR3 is TGTGCCAGCAGCCCCGGGAACAGGGGCACTGAAGCTTTCTTT.

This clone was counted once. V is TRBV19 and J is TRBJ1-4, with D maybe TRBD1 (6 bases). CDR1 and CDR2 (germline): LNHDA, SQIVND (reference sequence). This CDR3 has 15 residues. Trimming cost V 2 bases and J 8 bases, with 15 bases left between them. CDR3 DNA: TGTGCCAGTAGTATACTATCGGGGGGCGAGGAAAAACTGTTTTTT. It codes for CASSILSGGEEKLFF.